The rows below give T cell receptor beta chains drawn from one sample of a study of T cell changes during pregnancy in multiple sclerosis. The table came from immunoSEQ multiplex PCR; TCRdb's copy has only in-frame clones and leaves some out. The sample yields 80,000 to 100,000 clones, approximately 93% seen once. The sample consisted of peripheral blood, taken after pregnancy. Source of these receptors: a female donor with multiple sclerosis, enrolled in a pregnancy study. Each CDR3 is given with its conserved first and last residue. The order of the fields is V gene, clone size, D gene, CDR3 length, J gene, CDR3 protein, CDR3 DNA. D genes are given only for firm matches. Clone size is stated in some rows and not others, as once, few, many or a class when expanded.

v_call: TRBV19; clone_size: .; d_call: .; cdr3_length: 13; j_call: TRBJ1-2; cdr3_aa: CASRELTGYGYTF; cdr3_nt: TGTGCCAGTAGGGAACTGACGGGCTATGGCTACACCTTC
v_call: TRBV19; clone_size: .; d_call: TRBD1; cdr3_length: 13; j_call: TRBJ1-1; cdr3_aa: CASMTGGNTEAFF; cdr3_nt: TGTGCCAGTATGACAGGGGGCAACACTGAAGCTTTCTTT
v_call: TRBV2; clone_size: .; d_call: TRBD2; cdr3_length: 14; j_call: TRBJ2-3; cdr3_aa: CASSPGRGTDTQYF; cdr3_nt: TGTGCCAGCAGCCCGGGGAGGGGCACAGATACGCAGTATTTT
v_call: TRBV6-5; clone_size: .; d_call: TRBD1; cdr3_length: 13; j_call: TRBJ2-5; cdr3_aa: CASSYSTGASQYF; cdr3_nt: TGTGCCAGCAGTTACTCGACAGGGGCGTCCCAGTACTTC
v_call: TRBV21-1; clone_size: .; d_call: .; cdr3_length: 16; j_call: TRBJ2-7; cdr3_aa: CASSKVGLAGTDEQYF; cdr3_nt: TGTGCCAGCAGCAAAGTAGGACTAGCGGGAACCGACGAGCAGTACTTC
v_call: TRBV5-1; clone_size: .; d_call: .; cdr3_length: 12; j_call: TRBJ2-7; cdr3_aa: CASSLGGYEQYF; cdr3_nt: TGCGCCAGCAGCTTGGGAGGGTACGAGCAGTACTTC
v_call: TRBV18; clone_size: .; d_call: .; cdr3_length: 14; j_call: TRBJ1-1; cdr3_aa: CASSPLSGSTEAFF; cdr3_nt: TGTGCCAGCTCACCACTATCAGGATCGACTGAAGCTTTCTTT
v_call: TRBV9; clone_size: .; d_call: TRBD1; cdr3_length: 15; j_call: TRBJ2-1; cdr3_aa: CASSSSGTGAREQFF; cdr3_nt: TGTGCCAGCAGTTCCTCCGGGACAGGGGCTCGAGAGCAGTTCTTC
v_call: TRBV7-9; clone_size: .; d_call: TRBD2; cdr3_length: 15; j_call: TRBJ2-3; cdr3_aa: CASSPLLAGADTQYF; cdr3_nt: TGTGCCAGCAGTCCGTTACTAGCGGGAGCAGATACGCAGTATTTT
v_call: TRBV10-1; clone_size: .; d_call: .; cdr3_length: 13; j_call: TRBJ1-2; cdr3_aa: CASSDYRDYGYTF; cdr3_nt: TGCGCCAGCAGTGATTACAGGGACTATGGCTACACCTTC
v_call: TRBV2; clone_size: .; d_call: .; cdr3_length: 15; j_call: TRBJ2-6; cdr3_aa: CASSEWAVGANVLTF; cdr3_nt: TGTGCCAGCAGTGAATGGGCAGTTGGGGCCAACGTCCTGACTTTC
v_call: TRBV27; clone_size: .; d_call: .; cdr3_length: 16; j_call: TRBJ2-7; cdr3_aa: CASSLWASDITYEQYF; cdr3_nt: TGTGCCAGCAGTTTATGGGCTTCGGACATCACCTACGAGCAGTACTTC
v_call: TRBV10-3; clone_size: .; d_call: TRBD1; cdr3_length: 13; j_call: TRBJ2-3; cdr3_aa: CAVQGALTDTQYF; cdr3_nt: TGTGCCGTACAGGGGGCCCTCACAGATACGCAGTATTTT
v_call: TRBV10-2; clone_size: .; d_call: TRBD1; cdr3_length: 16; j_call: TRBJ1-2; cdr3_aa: CASSEPPGQGPYGYTF; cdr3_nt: TGCGCCAGCAGTGAGCCACCGGGACAGGGACCATATGGCTACACCTTC
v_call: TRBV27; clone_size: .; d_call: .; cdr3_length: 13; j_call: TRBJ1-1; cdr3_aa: CASSYSGVTEAFF; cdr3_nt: TGTGCCAGCAGTTACTCCGGGGTCACTGAAGCTTTCTTT
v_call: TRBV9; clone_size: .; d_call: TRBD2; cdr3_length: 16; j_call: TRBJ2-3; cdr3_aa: CASSSLTSGIKDTQYF; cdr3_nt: TGTGCCAGCAGCTCACTGACTAGCGGGATTAAAGATACGCAGTATTTT
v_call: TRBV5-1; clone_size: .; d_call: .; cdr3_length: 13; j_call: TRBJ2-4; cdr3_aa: CASSAQGLNIQYF; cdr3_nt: TGCGCCAGCAGCGCCCAGGGACTAAACATTCAGTACTTC
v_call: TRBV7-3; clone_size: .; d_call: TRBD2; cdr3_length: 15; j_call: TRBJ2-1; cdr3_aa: CASPRTSGRRNEQFF; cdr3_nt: TGTGCCAGCCCCAGGACTAGCGGGAGAAGGAATGAGCAGTTCTTC
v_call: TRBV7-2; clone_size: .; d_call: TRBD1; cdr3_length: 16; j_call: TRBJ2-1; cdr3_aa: CASSPTTGGLDNEQFF; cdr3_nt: TGTGCCAGCAGCCCCACGACAGGGGGCTTAGACAATGAGCAGTTCTTC
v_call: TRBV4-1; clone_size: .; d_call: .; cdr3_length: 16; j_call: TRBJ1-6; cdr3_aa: CASTPEPPSYNSPLHF; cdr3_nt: TGCGCCAGCACCCCCGAGCCTCCCTCCTATAATTCACCCCTCCACTTT
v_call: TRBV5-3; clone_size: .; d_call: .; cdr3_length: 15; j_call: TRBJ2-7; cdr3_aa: CARSLAGLRSYEQYF; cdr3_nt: TGTGCCAGAAGCTTGGCCGGGTTACGTTCCTACGAGCAGTACTTC
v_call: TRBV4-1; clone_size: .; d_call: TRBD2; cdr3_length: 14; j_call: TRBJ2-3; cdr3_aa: CASSTSENTDTQYF; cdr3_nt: TGCGCCAGCAGTACTAGCGAGAACACAGATACGCAGTATTTT
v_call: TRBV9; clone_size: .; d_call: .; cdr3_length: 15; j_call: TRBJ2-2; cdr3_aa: CASSVEMSRTGELFF; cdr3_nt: TGTGCCAGCAGCGTAGAGATGTCGAGGACCGGGGAGCTGTTTTTT
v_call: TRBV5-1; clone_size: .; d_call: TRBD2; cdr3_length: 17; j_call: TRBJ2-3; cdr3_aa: CASSSWTSGGPEDTQYF; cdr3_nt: TGCGCCAGCAGCTCATGGACTAGCGGAGGCCCCGAAGATACGCAGTATTTT
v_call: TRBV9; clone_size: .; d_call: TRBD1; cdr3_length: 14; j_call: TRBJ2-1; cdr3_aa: CASSVGDRSSEQFF; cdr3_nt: TGTGCCAGCAGCGTGGGGGACAGGTCATCTGAGCAGTTCTTC
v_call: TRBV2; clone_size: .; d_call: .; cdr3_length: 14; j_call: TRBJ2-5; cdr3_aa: CASSDTEFQETQYF; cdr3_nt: TGTGCCAGCAGCGACACAGAGTTCCAAGAGACCCAGTACTTC
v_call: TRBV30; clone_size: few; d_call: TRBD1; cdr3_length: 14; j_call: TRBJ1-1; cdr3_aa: CAWRATGVSTEAFF; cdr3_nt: TGTGCCTGGAGGGCCACAGGGGTATCCACTGAAGCTTTCTTT
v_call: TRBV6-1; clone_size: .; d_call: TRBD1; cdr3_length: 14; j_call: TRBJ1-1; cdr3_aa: CASSRGQGGTEAFF; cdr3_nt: TGTGCCAGCAGTAGGGGACAGGGGGGCACTGAAGCTTTCTTT
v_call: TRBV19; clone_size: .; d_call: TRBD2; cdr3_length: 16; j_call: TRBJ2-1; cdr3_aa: CASSIPVGGRAVEQFF; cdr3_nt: TGTGCCAGTAGTATCCCGGTTGGCGGGAGGGCCGTTGAGCAGTTCTTC
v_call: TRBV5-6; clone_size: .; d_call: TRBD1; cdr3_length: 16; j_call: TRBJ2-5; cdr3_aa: CASSLEGTGGGETQYF; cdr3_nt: TGTGCCAGCAGCTTGGAGGGGACAGGGGGAGGAGAGACCCAGTACTTC
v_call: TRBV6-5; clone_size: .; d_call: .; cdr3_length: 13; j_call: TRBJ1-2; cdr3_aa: CASRRGPNYGYTF; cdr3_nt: TGTGCCTCAAGGAGAGGGCCTAACTATGGCTACACCTTC
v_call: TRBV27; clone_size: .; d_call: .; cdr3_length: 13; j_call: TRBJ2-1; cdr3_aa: CATAPQGFGEQFF; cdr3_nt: TGTGCCACCGCGCCCCAGGGATTCGGGGAGCAGTTCTTC
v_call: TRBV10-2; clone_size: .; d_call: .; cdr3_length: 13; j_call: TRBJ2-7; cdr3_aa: CASSDCPDCEQYF; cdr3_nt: TGCGCCAGCAGTGATTGCCCAGACTGCGAGCAGTACTTC
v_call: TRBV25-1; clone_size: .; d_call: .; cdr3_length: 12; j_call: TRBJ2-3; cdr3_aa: CASRSGTDTQYF; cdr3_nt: TGTGCCAGCCGGAGCGGCACAGATACGCAGTATTTT
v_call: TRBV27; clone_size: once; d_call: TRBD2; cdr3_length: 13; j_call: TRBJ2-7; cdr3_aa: CASLSGSFHEQYF; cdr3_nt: TGTGCCAGCCTTAGCGGGAGTTTCCACGAGCAGTACTTC
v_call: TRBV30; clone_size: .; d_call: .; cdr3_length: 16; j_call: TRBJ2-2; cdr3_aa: CAWSPIGTYRTGELFF; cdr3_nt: TGTGCCTGGAGCCCTATCGGGACATACCGCACCGGGGAGCTGTTTTTT
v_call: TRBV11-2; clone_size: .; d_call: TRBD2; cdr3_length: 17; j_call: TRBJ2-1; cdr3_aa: CASSLFQRGKRGNEQFF; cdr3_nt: TGTGCCAGCAGCTTATTCCAGCGGGGAAAGCGCGGGAATGAGCAGTTCTTC